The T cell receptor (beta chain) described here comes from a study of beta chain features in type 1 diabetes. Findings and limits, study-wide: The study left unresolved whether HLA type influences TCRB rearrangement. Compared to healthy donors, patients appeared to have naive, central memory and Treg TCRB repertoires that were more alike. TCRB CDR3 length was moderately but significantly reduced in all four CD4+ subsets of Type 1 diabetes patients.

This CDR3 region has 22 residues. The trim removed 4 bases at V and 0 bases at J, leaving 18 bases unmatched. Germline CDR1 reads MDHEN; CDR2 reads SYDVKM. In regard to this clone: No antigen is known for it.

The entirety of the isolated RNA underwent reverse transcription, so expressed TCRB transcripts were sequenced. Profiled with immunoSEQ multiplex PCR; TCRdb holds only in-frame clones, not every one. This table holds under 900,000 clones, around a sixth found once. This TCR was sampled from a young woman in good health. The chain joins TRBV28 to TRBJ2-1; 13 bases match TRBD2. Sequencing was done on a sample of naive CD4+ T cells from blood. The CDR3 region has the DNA TGTGCCAGCAGTTACCCCCTGCCGACTAGCGGGAGGACTCTTAGCTCCTACAATGAGCAGTTCTTC. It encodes CASSYPLPTSGRTLSSYNEQFF.